The 29 T cell receptor beta chains below all came from one sample that was sequenced in a study of shared clonotypes between healthy human individuals (dated by TCRdb to 2018 to 2021). Libraries came from the immunoSEQ multiplex PCR assay. TCRdb took over this immuneACCESS table, retaining in-frame rearrangements with V and J assigned. Such tables are incomplete; in checked studies, under half of the missing clones stem from an unresolved V gene, and the remainder is unexplained. A total of millions of clones appear in this sample, 90% to 95% of them only once. In total, the top ten clones hold 0.14% of the sample. Source material: naive CD4+ T cells sorted from blood. The sample's cell subset or site label is to be understood as: CD45RA+ positively selected. Receptors originate from a man younger than 30 in good health.

The rearrangement joins TRBV7-9 to TRBJ2-4; 10 bases line up with TRBD2. Germline V lookup: CDR1 SEHNR, CDR2 FQNEAQ (reference sequence). J lost 4 bases, V lost 5 bases, and 5 bases had no gene match. The CDR3 extends over 15 amino acids. The CDR3 sequence is CASSAELAGKNIQYF. For the CDR3, the DNA is TGTGCCAGCAGCGCGGAACTAGCGGGGAAAAACATTCAGTACTTC.

The rearrangement uses TRBV30 and TRBJ2-5, with 7 positions matching TRBD2. V shed 3 bases, J shed 5 bases, and the junction held 9 bases outside the gene matches. CDR1 is GTSNPN and CDR2 is SVGIG in the germline V gene (reference sequence). The CDR3 consists of 14 residues. CDR3 amino acids: CAWRSQTSFETQYF. In nucleotides, the CDR3 is TGTGCCTGGAGAAGTCAGACTAGCTTTGAGACCCAGTACTTC.

Concerning this clone: An end of the junction does not agree with germline; a read error may underlie this. The rearrangement uses TRBV18 and TRBJ1-4; weak D call: TRBD1 (5 bases). The CDR3 covers 17 residues. The V gene's germline CDR1 is KGHSH and CDR2 LQKENI. CDR3 amino acids: CASSPLGRGGPNERLFF. In nucleotides, the CDR3 is TGTGCCAGCTCACCACTCGGGAGGGGAGGCCCAAATGAAAGACTGTTTTTT.

The CDR3 coding sequence is TGTGCCAGTACCGCCGGAGGGGGGCGAAATTCACCCCTCCACTTT. This translates into CASTAGGGRNSPLHF. This chain joins TRBV19 and TRBJ1-6; TRBD1 might be the D (6 bases). The V end lost 7 bases, the J end lost 7 bases, and 17 bases lay between the germline ends. The length of the CDR3 is 15 residues. CDR1 is LNHDA and CDR2 is SQIVND in the germline V gene (reference sequence).

The chain combines TRBV23-1 with TRBJ2-1, with 7 bases fitting TRBD2. TRBV23-1 is treated as an ORF (open reading frame) with a function not yet certain. Trimming took 7 bases from V and 5 from J; bases not matched to a gene: 23. The CDR3 runs 19 residues. The CDR3 reads CASTTPGASGGGYHNEQFF. The CDR3 DNA reads TGCGCCAGCACAACTCCTGGGGCTAGCGGAGGAGGATATCACAATGAGCAGTTCTTC.

The chain has TRBV6-1 and TRBJ2-1; D possibly uses TRBD1 or TRBD2 (5 bases each). CDR3 length equals 16 residues. Germline V gene data show CDR1 as MNHNS and CDR2 as SASEGT. Trimming cost V 2 bases and J 0 bases, with 11 bases left between them. Here the CDR3 reads CASSERGPSSYNEQFF. The CDR3 DNA sequence: TGTGCCAGCAGTGAAAGGGGACCCAGCTCCTACAATGAGCAGTTCTTC.

The CDR3 nucleotides are TGTGCCAGCAGCTTAGTCGGTCTCTACAATGAGCAGTTCTTC. Its protein product is CASSLVGLYNEQFF. This sequence joins TRBV7-2 and TRBJ2-1; D not resolved. The V gene's germline CDR1 is SGHTA and CDR2 FQGNSA. Between the trimmed V and J ends, which lost 1 base and 3 bases, there was a span of 7 bases. CDR3 length: 14 amino acids.

The CDR3 reads CATSPRDRYNSPLHF. The CDR3 DNA sequence: TGTGCCACCAGCCCTCGGGACCGGTATAATTCACCCCTCCACTTT. The chain uses TRBV15 and TRBJ1-6, with a tentative D call TRBD1 (5 bases). This CDR3 is 15 amino acids long. Trimming took 5 bases from V and 4 from J, leaving 12 bases between them. Germline-derived CDR1 and CDR2 are LNHNV and YYDKDF (reference sequence).

The chain is built from TRBV6-1 and TRBJ1-5; D call uncertain. Trimming removed 4 bases at V and 6 bases at J, with 22 bases between. The CDR3 totals 17 residues. Germline-derived CDR1 and CDR2 are MNHNS and SASEGT. The CDR3 DNA follows: TGTGCCAGCAGTGGAGGAACGGGATTTGGGGTCACTCAGCCCCAGCATTTT. Translated, it gives CASSGGTGFGVTQPQHF.

V is TRBV2 and J is TRBJ1-2; no firm D call. The V gene's germline CDR1 is SNHLY and CDR2 FYNNEI. The CDR3 spans 17 residues. Trimming took off 6 bases at V and 0 bases at J, with 20 bases between the two ends. The CDR3 DNA is TGTGCCAGCAGGGTCCAATCAGAAAATTTAGCTAACTATGGCTACACCTTC. The encoded protein is CASRVQSENLANYGYTF. The full variable domain, in which reference TRBV2 and TRBJ1-2 provide the parts outside the CDR3, is EPEVTQTPSHQVTQMGQEVILRCVPISNHLYFYWYRQILGQKVEFLVSFYNNEISEKSEIFDDQFSVERPDGSNFTLKIRSTKLEDSAMYFCASRVQSENLANYGYTFGSGTRLTVV.

The chain is built from TRBV7-9 and TRBJ2-3, with TRBD2 as a possible D gene (6 bases). Between the trimmed V and J ends, which lost 5 bases and 3 bases, there was a span of 15 bases. CDR3 length equals 15 residues. Germline V gene data show CDR1 as SEHNR and CDR2 as FQNEAQ (reference sequence). This CDR3 is CASSDLRGRTDTQYF. CDR3 bases: TGTGCCAGCAGCGACCTTAGAGGGAGGACAGATACGCAGTATTTT.

The V and J genes are TRBV5-1 and TRBJ2-7; 8 bases are shared with TRBD2. Trimming removed 0 bases from V and 2 bases from J; junction bases left unmatched: 7. Germline CDR1 reads SGHRS; CDR2 reads YFSETQ. This CDR3 is 16 amino acids long. The CDR3 spells CASSLVGGGPTYEQYF. The CDR3 DNA reads as TGCGCCAGCAGCTTGGTTGGCGGGGGGCCAACCTACGAGCAGTACTTC.

Only one count was recorded for this clone. The gene calls are TRBV2 and TRBJ2-5; TRBD1 matches 9 bases. Unmatched junction bases numbered 5, after V lost 6 bases and J lost 3 bases. Germline CDR1 reads SNHLY; CDR2 reads FYNNEI. CDR3 length equals 14 residues. CDR3 sequence reads: CASSGGTGKETQYF. The DNA for the CDR3 is TGTGCCAGCAGCGGGGGGACAGGGAAAGAGACCCAGTACTTC.

A remark on this clone: This specimen includes other DNA sequences encoding the same CDR3. The chain joins TRBV7-3 to TRBJ1-1; D might be TRBD1 (6 bases). The CDR3 consists of 13 residues. Germline V CDR1 and CDR2: SGHTA, FQGTGA. Trimming took 3 bases from V and 1 from J, leaving 6 bases between them. The CDR3 sequence is CASSLDRNTEAFF. CDR3 sequence (DNA): TGTGCCAGCAGCTTGGACAGGAACACTGAAGCTTTCTTT.

This chain connects TRBV28 to TRBJ1-3, with TRBD1 as a possible D gene (6 bases). The CDR3 is 15 amino acids. V lost 10 bases to trimming and J lost 6 bases, with 22 bases between them. The germline V gene has CDR1 MDHEN and CDR2 SYDVKM. CDR3 region: CATTTLMGQVNTIYF. CDR3 DNA sequence: TGTGCCACCACAACGCTTATGGGACAAGTAAACACCATATATTTT. Together with reference TRBV28 and TRBJ1-3, the CDR3 gives the full variable domain: DVKVTQSSRYLVKRTGEKVFLECVQDMDHENMFWYRQDPGLGLRLIYFSYDVKMKEKGDIPEGYSVSREKKERFSLILESASTNQTSMYLCATTTLMGQVNTIYFGEGSWLTVV.

This chain links TRBV30 with TRBJ1-1; D not resolved. The length of the CDR3 is 14 residues. Germline lookup yields CDR1 GTSNPN and CDR2 SVGIG (reference sequence). Trimming removed 2 bases from V and 3 bases from J, with 13 bases in between. CDR3 nucleotide sequence: TGTGCCTGGAGTCCGTCTGGAGCTGACACTGAAGCTTTCTTT. This codes for CAWSPSGADTEAFF.

The V and J genes are TRBV5-1 and TRBJ2-7, with 9 bases lining up with TRBD2. The CDR3 length is 14 residues. CDR1 is SGHRS, CDR2 YFSETQ, per germline. Trimming at V came to 3 bases and at J to 3 bases, leaving 4 bases not matched to a gene. CDR3 sequence: CASSWGSGSYEQYF. The CDR3 nucleotides read TGCGCCAGCAGCTGGGGTAGCGGGAGCTACGAGCAGTACTTC.

The genes are TRBV5-1 and TRBJ1-4; D is possibly TRBD1 (5 bases). This CDR3 region has 14 residues. Germline V gives CDR1 SGHRS, CDR2 YFSETQ. Trimming cost V 4 bases and J 3 bases, with 10 bases left between them. The CDR3 DNA reads TGCGCCAGCAGCCCGCGGGGCCCTAATGAAAAACTGTTTTTT. Translated: CASSPRGPNEKLFF.

This clone was seen just once. This same CDR3 is encoded by further DNA sequences in the sample. The chain uses TRBV2 and TRBJ2-5; D gene unclear. V was cut by 4 bases and J by 5 bases, with 11 bases left in between. Germline lookup yields CDR1 SNHLY and CDR2 FYNNEI. The CDR3 has 13 residues. The CDR3 nucleotides read TGTGCCAGCAGTGGAACAGCTCGGGAGACCCAGTACTTC. It translates to CASSGTARETQYF.

The CDR3 loop reads CASSEGTGEEGYTF. The CDR3 DNA sequence: TGTGCCAGCAGTGAAGGGACAGGGGAAGAGGGCTACACCTTC. The J gene is TRBJ1-2, the V gene TRBV2; 9 nucleotides agree with TRBD1. This CDR3 region has 14 residues. V lost 1 base, J lost 8 bases, and 5 bases stayed unmatched. Germline assignment: CDR1 SNHLY and CDR2 FYNNEI.

The rearrangement links TRBV30 to TRBJ2-3, with D maybe TRBD1 (5 bases). The CDR3 has 15 residues. The V gene lost 4 bases and the J gene lost 0 bases, with 14 bases spanning the gap. Germline V CDR1 and CDR2: GTSNPN, SVGIG (reference sequence). DNA of the CDR3: TGTGCCTGGAATATTGACAGCCTTAGCACAGATACGCAGTATTTT. Its translation: CAWNIDSLSTDTQYF.

Comment on this clone: This sample also contains other DNA sequences that code for the same CDR3. The rearrangement uses TRBV20-1 and TRBJ2-7; D gene ambiguous. This CDR3 has 11 amino acids. V lost 4 bases to trimming and J lost 1 base, with 5 bases between them. CDR1 is DFQATT, CDR2 SNEGSKA, per germline (reference sequence). Here the CDR3 DNA reads TGCAGTGCTATACGTTCCTACGAGCAGTACTTC. Translating it yields CSAIRSYEQYF.

Here the CDR3 reads CASSPGGQGKEPQHF. The CDR3 DNA reads as TGCGCCAGCAGCCCCGGGGGACAGGGGAAAGAGCCCCAGCATTTT. The V gene is TRBV5-1, the J gene TRBJ1-5; 10 nucleotides match TRBD1. This CDR3 region has 15 residues. V lost 4 bases to trimming and J lost 8 bases; unmatched junction nucleotides: 9. The germline V gene has CDR1 SGHRS and CDR2 YFSETQ.

The rearrangement links TRBV19 to TRBJ1-3; unclear D gene. The CDR3 spans 15 residues. The germline V gene has CDR1 LNHDA and CDR2 SQIVND (reference sequence). Trimming removed 6 bases from V and 2 bases from J, with 14 bases in between. CDR3 sequence: CASREPPGTGNTIYF. DNA of the CDR3: TGTGCCAGTAGGGAGCCGCCCGGTACTGGAAACACCATATATTTT.

The table lists this clone with a few counts. The CDR3 loop reads CASIPRGGTEAFF. CDR3 DNA: TGTGCCAGCATCCCCCGCGGGGGCACTGAAGCTTTCTTT. The chain couples TRBV28 to TRBJ1-1; TRBD1 might be the D (5 bases). Germline CDR1 MDHEN, CDR2 SYDVKM. V dropped 7 bases and J dropped 4 bases, with 13 bases sitting between them. The CDR3 has 13 residues. The full variable domain, with the rest looked up from reference TRBV28 and TRBJ1-1, is DVKVTQSSRYLVKRTGEKVFLECVQDMDHENMFWYRQDPGLGLRLIYFSYDVKMKEKGDIPEGYSVSREKKERFSLILESASTNQTSMYLCASIPRGGTEAFFGQGTRLTVV.

The chain combines TRBV5-1 with TRBJ2-7; tentatively, D is TRBD2 (5 bases). Germline assignment: CDR1 SGHRS and CDR2 YFSETQ. Deletions cut 0 bases from V and 2 bases from J, with 9 bases between. The length of the CDR3 is 14 residues. The CDR3 nucleotides are TGCGCCAGCAGCTTGGCGGTCGGGGCCTACGAGCAGTACTTC. Translated, it gives CASSLAVGAYEQYF.

J is TRBJ2-7 and V is TRBV6-6, with 9 bases matching TRBD1. This CDR3 comprises 14 residues. CDR1 is MNHNY, CDR2 SVGAGI, per germline (reference sequence). The junction had 5 bases not matched to a gene; V was cut back by 2 bases and J by 6 bases. The CDR3 spells CASSYVQGASEQYF. Written as DNA, the CDR3 is TGTGCCAGCAGTTACGTACAGGGGGCAAGCGAGCAGTACTTC.

The chain uses TRBV5-5 and TRBJ2-7; D might be TRBD2 (6 bases). Trimming left V 3 bases short and J 6 bases short, with 19 bases between. The germline CDR1 and CDR2 sequences are SGHKS and YYEKEE (reference sequence). The length of the CDR3 is 15 residues. CDR3 in amino acids: CASSSLTGGVLEQYF. As DNA, the CDR3 is TGTGCCAGCAGCTCTTTAACTGGAGGGGTCCTCGAGCAGTACTTC.

The chain has TRBV15 and TRBJ2-7; 7 bases agree with TRBD1. In germline, CDR1 is LNHNV, CDR2 YYDKDF (reference sequence). With 2 bases clipped from V and 7 bases from J, the junction kept 8 bases outside the gene matches. The CDR3 consists of 14 residues. CDR3 region: CATSRRGTVKEQYF. The CDR3 region has the DNA TGTGCCACCAGCAGAAGGGGGACAGTCAAGGAGCAGTACTTC.